This T cell receptor beta chain was recorded in a study of HIV-infected patients and healthy controls. Study-wide results and limits: HIV-infected patients shared fewer CDR3 sequences between individuals than healthy controls.

cDNA was made from about 500 ng RNA using alpha and beta constant primers. Each of the alpha and beta chains got its own library through chain-specific third strand synthesis with indices. TCRdb independently ran MiXCR on the 5' RACE reads; one entry per CDR3 protein. The table shows about 18,000 distinct CDR3 sequences, with 9% to 10% occurring only once. By sample fraction, this clonotype is medium-sized. Its cognate antigen is unknown. J gave up 8 bases and V 3 bases, and 12 bases lay outside the gene matches. The germline gives CDR1 DFQATT, CDR2 SNEGSKA (reference sequence). The CDR3 has 16 amino acids. Whole blood was used without fractionation, so all unsorted peripheral T cells were included.

J is TRBJ2-1 and V is TRBV20-1; 11 bases map to TRBD2. The sequence came from an adult in good health. The sample comprised blood. Here the CDR3 reads CSASQTGTSGSYEQFF. As DNA, the CDR3 is TGCAGTGCTAGTCAAACGGGTACTAGCGGGAGCTATGAGCAGTTCTTC.